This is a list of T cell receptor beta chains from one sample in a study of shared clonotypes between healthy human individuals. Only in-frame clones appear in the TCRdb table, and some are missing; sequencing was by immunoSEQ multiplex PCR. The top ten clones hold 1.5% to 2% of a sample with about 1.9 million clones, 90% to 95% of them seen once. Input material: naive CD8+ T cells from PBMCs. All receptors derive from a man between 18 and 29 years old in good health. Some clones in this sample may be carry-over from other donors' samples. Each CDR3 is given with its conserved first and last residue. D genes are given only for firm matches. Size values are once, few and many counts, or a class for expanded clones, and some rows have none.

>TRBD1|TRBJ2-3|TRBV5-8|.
CASSLEAQGSITDTQYF
TGTGCCAGCAGCTTGGAAGCACAGGGGAGTATCACAGATACGCAGTATTTT
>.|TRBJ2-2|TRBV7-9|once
CASSLDIGELFF
TGTGCCAGCAGCCTTGACATCGGGGAGCTGTTTTTT
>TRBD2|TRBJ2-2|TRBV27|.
CASTFRGGREYTGELFF
TGTGCCAGCACTTTTCGGGGAGGGCGGGAGTACACCGGGGAGCTGTTTTTT
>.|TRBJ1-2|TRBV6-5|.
CASSPPGINYGYTF
TGTGCCAGCAGCCCCCCGGGAATTAACTATGGCTACACCTTC
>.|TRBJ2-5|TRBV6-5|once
CASGDNLETQYF
TGTGCCAGCGGGGATAACTTAGAGACCCAGTACTTC
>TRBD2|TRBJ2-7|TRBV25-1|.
CASSGLAGSSYEQYF
TGTGCCAGCAGTGGACTAGCGGGGAGCTCCTACGAGCAGTACTTC
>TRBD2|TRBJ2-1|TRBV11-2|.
CASSLDGREGPTGFQFF
TGTGCCAGCAGCTTAGACGGGCGGGAGGGCCCTACCGGGTTTCAGTTCTTC
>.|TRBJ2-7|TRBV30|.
CAWGSQAAYEQYF
TGTGCCTGGGGAAGTCAAGCAGCCTACGAGCAGTACTTC
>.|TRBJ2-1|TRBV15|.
CATKGRSDNEQFF
TGTGCCACCAAGGGACGGTCAGACAATGAGCAGTTCTTC
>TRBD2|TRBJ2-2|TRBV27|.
CASSSKLAGGTNTGELFF
TGTGCCAGCAGTTCGAAACTAGCGGGAGGCACGAACACCGGGGAGCTGTTTTTT
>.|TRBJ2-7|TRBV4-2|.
CASSPAVVGHEQYF
TGTGCCAGCAGCCCGGCCGTGGTGGGGCACGAGCAGTACTTC
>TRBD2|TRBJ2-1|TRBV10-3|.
CATRGGGPLYEQFF
TGTGCCACTCGGGGGGGAGGGCCTCTATATGAGCAGTTCTTC
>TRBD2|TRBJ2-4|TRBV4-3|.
CASSQGLAGAGRVIQYF
TGCGCCAGCAGCCAAGGGCTAGCGGGTGCCGGAAGGGTCATTCAGTACTTC
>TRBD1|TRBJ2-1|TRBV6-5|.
CASSYTEAGGNEQFF
TGTGCCAGCAGTTACACAGAAGCAGGGGGCAATGAGCAGTTCTTC
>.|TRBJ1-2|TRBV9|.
CASSPSMTDYGYTF
TGTGCCAGCAGCCCGTCCATGACAGACTATGGCTACACCTTC
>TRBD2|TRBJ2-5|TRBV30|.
CAWSVGLAGTQETQYF
TGTGCCTGGAGTGTGGGGCTAGCGGGAACCCAAGAGACCCAGTACTTC
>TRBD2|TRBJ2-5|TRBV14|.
CASSQELAGEAGETQYF
TGTGCCAGCAGCCAAGAGCTGGCGGGAGAGGCCGGGGAGACCCAGTACTTC
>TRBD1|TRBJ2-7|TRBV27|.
CASSLSRGTGLSEQYF
TGTGCCAGCAGTTTATCGCGTGGGACAGGGTTGTCCGAGCAGTACTTC
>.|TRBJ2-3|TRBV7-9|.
CASSLSGPDTQYF
TGTGCCAGCAGCTTAAGTGGGCCAGATACGCAGTATTTT
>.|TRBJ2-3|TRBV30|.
CAWSGDSTDTQYF
TGTGCCTGGAGCGGGGATAGCACAGATACGCAGTATTTT
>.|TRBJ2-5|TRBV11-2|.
CASSLDASGQETQYF
TGTGCCAGCAGCTTAGACGCCAGCGGTCAAGAGACCCAGTACTTC
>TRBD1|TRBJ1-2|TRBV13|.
CASSYGTGDGYTF
TGTGCCAGCAGCTACGGGACAGGGGACGGCTACACCTTC
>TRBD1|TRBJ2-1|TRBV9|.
CASTGTGLYNEQFF
TGTGCCAGTACCGGGACAGGGTTGTACAATGAGCAGTTCTTC
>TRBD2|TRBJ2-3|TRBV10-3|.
CAISGSMGGSGRPDTQYF
TGTGCCATCAGTGGGTCAATGGGTGGAAGCGGGAGGCCAGATACGCAGTATTTT
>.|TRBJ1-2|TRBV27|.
CASSLSKGRERYGYTF
TGTGCCAGCAGTTTATCGAAGGGGAGGGAGCGGTATGGCTACACCTTC
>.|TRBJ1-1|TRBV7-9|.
CASSSSSPPRFTEAFF
TGTGCCAGCAGCTCCAGCTCCCCTCCGAGGTTCACTGAAGCTTTCTTT
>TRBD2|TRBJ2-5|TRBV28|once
CASISPGTSGRSQETQYF
TGTGCCAGCATCTCACCAGGGACTAGCGGGAGGTCGCAAGAGACCCAGTACTTC
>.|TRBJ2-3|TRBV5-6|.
CASSWRQRGADTQYF
TGTGCCAGCAGCTGGCGGCAGAGGGGAGCAGATACGCAGTATTTT
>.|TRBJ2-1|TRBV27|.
CASSPLISYNEQFF
TGTGCCAGCAGCCCACTTATCTCCTACAATGAGCAGTTCTTC
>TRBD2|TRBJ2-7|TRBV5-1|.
CASSGRPGGSYEQYF
TGCGCCAGCAGCGGCCGGCCGGGGGGCTCCTACGAGCAGTACTTC
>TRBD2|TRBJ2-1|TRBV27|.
CASRDGLALGHEQFF
TGTGCCAGCAGAGACGGACTAGCTCTCGGTCATGAGCAGTTCTTC
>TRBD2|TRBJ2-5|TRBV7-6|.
CASSLGRGGPVRETQYF
TGTGCCAGCAGCTTGGGGAGGGGAGGGCCTGTTAGGGAGACCCAGTACTTC
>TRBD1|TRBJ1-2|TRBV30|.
CAWSVRTGGFGYTF
TGTGCCTGGAGTGTAAGGACAGGGGGCTTTGGCTACACCTTC
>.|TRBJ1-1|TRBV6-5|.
CASSYHVTGNTEAFF
TGTGCCAGCAGTTACCACGTGACAGGGAACACTGAAGCTTTCTTT
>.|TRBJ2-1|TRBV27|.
CASSWRAGTNEQFF
TGTGCCAGCAGTTGGAGGGCGGGAACGAATGAGCAGTTCTTC
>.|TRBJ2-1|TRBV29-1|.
CSVEPLSSYNEQFF
TGCAGCGTTGAACCTCTTTCCTCCTACAATGAGCAGTTCTTC
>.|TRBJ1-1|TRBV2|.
CARGGLMNTEAFF
TGTGCCAGGGGGGGCCTCATGAACACTGAAGCTTTCTTT
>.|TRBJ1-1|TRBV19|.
CASWTQWGMNTEAFF
TGTGCCAGTTGGACCCAGTGGGGAATGAACACTGAAGCTTTCTTT
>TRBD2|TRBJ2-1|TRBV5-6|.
CASSLGLAALSSYNEQFF
TGTGCCAGCAGCTTGGGGCTAGCGGCCCTATCTTCCTACAATGAGCAGTTCTTC
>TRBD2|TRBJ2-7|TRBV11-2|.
CASSLGWREPTYEQYF
TGTGCCAGCAGCTTAGGATGGCGGGAGCCGACCTACGAGCAGTACTTC
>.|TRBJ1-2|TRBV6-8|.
CASSYGWGTAFYGYTF
TGTGCCAGCAGTTACGGGTGGGGCACCGCCTTCTATGGCTACACCTTC
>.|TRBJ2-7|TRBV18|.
CASSPQGGTLDEQYF
TGTGCCAGCTCACCCCAAGGAGGGACTCTTGACGAGCAGTACTTC